These 10 T cell receptor beta chains were sequenced from one sample in a study of T-cell reconstitution after alpha-beta-depleted transplantation in children. The TCRbeta library was prepared with unique molecular identifiers. TCRdb analysed the PCR reads with MiXCR anew, one entry per CDR3 protein. The sample holds around 380,000 distinct CDR3 sequences, about a tenth seen once. The input for sequencing was PBMCs from the stem cell graft donor, taken from the stem cell graft. Source of these receptors: a human donor who donated a stem cell graft to a child with acute myeloid leukemia.

This clonotype was picked up a small number of times. The gene calls are TRBV6-1 and TRBJ1-5, with D hard to call. The CDR3 has 11 residues. From germline, CDR1 is MNHNS and CDR2 SASEGT. V was shortened by 6 bases and J by 4 bases, with 4 bases between the two germline ends. The CDR3 loop reads CASRENQPQHF. DNA for the CDR3: TGTGCCAGCAGAGAGAATCAGCCCCAGCATTTT.

The sample holds a few counts of this clonotype. This sequence joins TRBV4-1 and TRBJ1-5; D remains ambiguous. Germline loops: CDR1 MGHRA, CDR2 YSYEKL. The germline V and J ends were trimmed by 0 bases and 0 bases, with 9 bases remaining between them. The CDR3 has 16 residues. This CDR3 is CASSQDGSYSNQPQHF. CDR3 sequence (DNA): TGCGCCAGCAGCCAAGATGGCAGTTATAGCAATCAGCCCCAGCATTTT.

CDR3 nucleotide sequence: TGTGCCAGCAGTTGGAAGGGGGGTCAGCCCCAGCATTTT. This sequence encodes CASSWKGGQPQHF. This chain uses TRBV27 with TRBJ1-5; D might be TRBD1 (6 bases). The CDR3 spans 13 residues. V was clipped by 4 bases and J by 6 bases, with 10 bases between them. Germline V gene lookup returns CDR1 MNHEY and CDR2 SMNVEV (reference sequence).

This clonotype was recorded a few times. The chain carries TRBV27 and TRBJ2-1; D perhaps matches TRBD2 (7 bases). This CDR3 has 15 residues. Trimming shortened V by 6 bases and J by 7 bases, and 19 bases separated the two germline ends. Germline CDR1 is MNHEY and CDR2 is SMNVEV (reference sequence). CDR3 sequence (DNA): TGTGCCAGCAGGGAGACCCGGGGGGCCGGGAATGAGCAGTTCTTC. It encodes CASRETRGAGNEQFF.

This clonotype was recorded a few times. The rearrangement uses TRBV7-2 and TRBJ1-5, with D maybe TRBD1 (6 bases). Germline-derived CDR1 and CDR2 are SGHTA and FQGNSA. Between the trimmed V and J ends, which lost 5 bases and 4 bases, there was a span of 12 bases. There are 14 residues in the CDR3. CDR3 residues: CASSLGTLNQPQHF. DNA for the CDR3: TGTGCCAGCAGCCTCGGGACACTTAATCAGCCCCAGCATTTT.

The rearrangement joins TRBV10-3 to TRBJ2-7; D is undetermined. Between the trimmed V and J ends, which lost 2 bases and 5 bases, there was a span of 13 bases. In germline, CDR1 is ENHRY, CDR2 SYGVKD. The CDR3 loop spans 14 amino acids. CDR3 amino acids: CAISEPELVNEQYF. The CDR3 DNA reads as TGTGCCATCAGTGAGCCGGAGCTGGTGAACGAGCAGTACTTC.

This clonotype was seen a few times. The V and J genes are TRBV7-2 and TRBJ2-1; possible D gene TRBD1, 6 bases. The germline V gene encodes CDR1 SGHTA and CDR2 FQGNSA. V was trimmed by 4 bases and J by 8 bases, leaving 15 bases between them. This CDR3 spans 14 amino acids. This CDR3 reads CASSSPQGYDEQFF. DNA of the CDR3: TGTGCCAGCAGCTCCCCGCAGGGGTACGATGAGCAGTTCTTC.

This sequence joins TRBV20-1 and TRBJ1-3, with TRBD1 matching over 10 bases. The CDR3 consists of 18 residues. CDR1 DFQATT and CDR2 SNEGSKA come from the germline V gene (reference sequence). The V gene end was trimmed by 5 bases and the J gene end by 0 bases; junction bases not matched to a gene: 13. The CDR3 protein is CSAPSTGGSLSSGNTIYF. CDR3 DNA sequence: TGCAGTGCTCCCTCGACAGGGGGCTCTTTGAGCTCTGGAAACACCATATATTTT.

A few counts support this clonotype. The chain recombines TRBV12-3 or TRBV12-4 with TRBJ1-2, with a possible D match to TRBD1 (5 bases). The CDR3 contains 15 residues. The V end lost 5 bases, the J end lost 2 bases, and 15 bases lay between the germline ends. CDR3 DNA: TGTGCCAGCAGTCCCTCTCGGGCAGGGAACTATGGCTACACCTTC. Protein product: CASSPSRAGNYGYTF.

Many counts were recorded for this clonotype. The V call is TRBV12-3 or TRBV12-4, the J call TRBJ1-1; D gene uncertain. With 8 bases removed from V and 0 bases from J, the gap between germline ends came to 10 bases. The CDR3 spans 13 residues. CDR3 residues: CASSPEMNTEAFF. The CDR3 DNA follows: TGTGCCAGCTCGCCAGAAATGAACACTGAAGCTTTCTTT.